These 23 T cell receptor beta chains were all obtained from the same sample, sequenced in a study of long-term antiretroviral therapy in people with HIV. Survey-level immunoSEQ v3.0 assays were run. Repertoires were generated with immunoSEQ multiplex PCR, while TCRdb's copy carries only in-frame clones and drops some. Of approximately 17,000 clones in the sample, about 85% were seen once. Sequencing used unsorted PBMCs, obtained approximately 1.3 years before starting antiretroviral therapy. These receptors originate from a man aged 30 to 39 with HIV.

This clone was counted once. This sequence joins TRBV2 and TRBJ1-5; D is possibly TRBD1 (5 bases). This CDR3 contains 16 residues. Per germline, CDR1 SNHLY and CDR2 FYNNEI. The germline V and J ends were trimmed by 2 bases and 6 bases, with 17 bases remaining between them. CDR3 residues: CASSESVSGGGQPQHF. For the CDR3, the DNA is TGTGCCAGCAGTGAATCTGTTTCGGGGGGGGGTCAGCCCCAGCATTTT.

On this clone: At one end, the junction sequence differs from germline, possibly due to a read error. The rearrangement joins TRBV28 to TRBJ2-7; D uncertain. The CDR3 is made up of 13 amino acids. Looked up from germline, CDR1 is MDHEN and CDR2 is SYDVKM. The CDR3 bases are TGTGCCAGCGCTCTGTTTGTGGGTCGCGGCTGTGACTTC. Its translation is CASALFVGRGCDF.

CDR3 bases: TGTGCCAGCAGCCATAAACAACAGACAGGCATCTACGAGCAGTACTTC. It encodes CASSHKQQTGIYEQYF. The V gene is TRBV7-9, the J gene TRBJ2-7; perhaps TRBD1 as D (6 bases). CDR3 size: 16 residues. Trimming pared 5 bases from V and 3 bases from J, leaving 20 bases between. The germline CDR1 and CDR2 sequences are SEHNR and FQNEAQ (reference sequence).

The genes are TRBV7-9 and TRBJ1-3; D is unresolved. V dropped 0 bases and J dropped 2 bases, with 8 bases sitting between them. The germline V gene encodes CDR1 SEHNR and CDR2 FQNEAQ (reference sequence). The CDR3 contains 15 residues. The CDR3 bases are TGTGCCAGCAGCTTAGCCGTGGATCCTGGAAACACCATATATTTT. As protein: CASSLAVDPGNTIYF.

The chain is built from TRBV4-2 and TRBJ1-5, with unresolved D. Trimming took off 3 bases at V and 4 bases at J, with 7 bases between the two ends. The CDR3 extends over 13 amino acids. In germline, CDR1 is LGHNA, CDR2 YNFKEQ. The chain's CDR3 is CASSQNENQPQHF. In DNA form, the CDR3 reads TGTGCCAGCAGCCAGAACGAAAATCAGCCCCAGCATTTT.

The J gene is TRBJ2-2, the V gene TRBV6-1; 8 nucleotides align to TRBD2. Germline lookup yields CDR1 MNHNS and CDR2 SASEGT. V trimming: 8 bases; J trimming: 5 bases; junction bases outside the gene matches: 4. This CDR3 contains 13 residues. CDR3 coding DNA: TGTGCCAGCCTGGTAGCGGGGACCGGGGAGCTGTTTTTT. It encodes CASLVAGTGELFF.

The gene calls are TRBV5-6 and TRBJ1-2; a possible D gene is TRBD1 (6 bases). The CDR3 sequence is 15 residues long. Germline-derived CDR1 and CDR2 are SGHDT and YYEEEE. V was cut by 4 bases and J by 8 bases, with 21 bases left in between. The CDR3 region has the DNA TGTGCCAGCAGCCCAATACAACAGGGAGTAGACGGCTACACCTTC. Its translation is CASSPIQQGVDGYTF.

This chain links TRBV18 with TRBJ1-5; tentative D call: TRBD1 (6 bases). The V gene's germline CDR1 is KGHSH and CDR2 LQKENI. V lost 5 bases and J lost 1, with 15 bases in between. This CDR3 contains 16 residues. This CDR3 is CASSETGWDSNQPQHF. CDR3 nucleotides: TGTGCCAGCTCAGAAACAGGGTGGGACAGCAATCAGCCCCAGCATTTT.

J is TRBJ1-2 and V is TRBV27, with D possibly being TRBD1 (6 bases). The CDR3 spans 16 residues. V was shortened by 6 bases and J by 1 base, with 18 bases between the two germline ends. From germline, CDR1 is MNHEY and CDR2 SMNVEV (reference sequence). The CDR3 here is CASRSQNREDNYGYTF. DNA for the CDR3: TGTGCCAGCAGATCCCAGAACAGGGAAGATAACTATGGCTACACCTTC.

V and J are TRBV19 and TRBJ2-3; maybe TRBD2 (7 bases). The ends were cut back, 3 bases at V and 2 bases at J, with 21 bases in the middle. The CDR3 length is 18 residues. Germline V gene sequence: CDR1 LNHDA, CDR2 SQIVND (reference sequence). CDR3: CASSMGSGGPTLTDTQYF. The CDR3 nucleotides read TGTGCCAGTAGTATGGGCTCGGGGGGCCCCACCCTCACAGATACGCAGTATTTT.

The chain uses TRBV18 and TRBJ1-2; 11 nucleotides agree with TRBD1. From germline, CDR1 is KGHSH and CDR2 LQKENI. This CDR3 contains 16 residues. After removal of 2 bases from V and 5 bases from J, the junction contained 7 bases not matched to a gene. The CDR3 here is CASSPSRDRGFYGYTF. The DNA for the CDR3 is TGTGCCAGCTCACCAAGCCGGGACAGGGGGTTTTATGGCTACACCTTC.

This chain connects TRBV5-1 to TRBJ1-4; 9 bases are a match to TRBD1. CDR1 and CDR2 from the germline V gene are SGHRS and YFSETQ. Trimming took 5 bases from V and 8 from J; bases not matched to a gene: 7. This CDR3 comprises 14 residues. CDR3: CASSPGQGKEKLFF. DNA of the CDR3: TGCGCCAGCAGTCCGGGACAGGGCAAGGAAAAACTGTTTTTT. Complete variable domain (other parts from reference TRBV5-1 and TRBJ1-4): KAGVTQTPRYLIKTRGQQVTLSCSPISGHRSVSWYQQTPGQGLQFLFEYFSETQRNKGNFPGRFSGRQFSNSRSEMNVSTLELGDSALYLCASSPGQGKEKLFFGSGTQLSVL.

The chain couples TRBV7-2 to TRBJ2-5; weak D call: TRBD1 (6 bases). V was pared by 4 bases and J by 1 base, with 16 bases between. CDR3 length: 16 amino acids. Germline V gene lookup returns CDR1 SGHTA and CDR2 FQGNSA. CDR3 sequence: CASSSHGGGVQETQYF. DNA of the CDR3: TGTGCCAGCAGCTCCCACGGTGGGGGCGTCCAAGAGACCCAGTACTTC.

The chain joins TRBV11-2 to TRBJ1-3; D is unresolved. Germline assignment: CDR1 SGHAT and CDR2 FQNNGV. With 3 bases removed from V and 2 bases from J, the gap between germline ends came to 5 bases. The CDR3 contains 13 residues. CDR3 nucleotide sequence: TGTGCCAGCAGCTTCGGTACTGGAAACACCATATATTTT. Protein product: CASSFGTGNTIYF.

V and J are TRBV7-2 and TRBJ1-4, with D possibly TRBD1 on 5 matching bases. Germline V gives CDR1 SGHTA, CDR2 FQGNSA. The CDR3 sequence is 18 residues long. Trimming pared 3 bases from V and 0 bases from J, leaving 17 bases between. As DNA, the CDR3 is TGTGCCAGCAGCTTGGTGGGGGGGTCAGGTGCAACTAATGAAAAACTGTTTTTT. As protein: CASSLVGGSGATNEKLFF.

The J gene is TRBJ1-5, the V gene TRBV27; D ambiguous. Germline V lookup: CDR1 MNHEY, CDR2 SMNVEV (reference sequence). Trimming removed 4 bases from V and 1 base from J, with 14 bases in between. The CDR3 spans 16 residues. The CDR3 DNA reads TGTGCCAGCAGTTCCACCTCGGGTATAAGCAATCAGCCCCAGCATTTT. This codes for CASSSTSGISNQPQHF.

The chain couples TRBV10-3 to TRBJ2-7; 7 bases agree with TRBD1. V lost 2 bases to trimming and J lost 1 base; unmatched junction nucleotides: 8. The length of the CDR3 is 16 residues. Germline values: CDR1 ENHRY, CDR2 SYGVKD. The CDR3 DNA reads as TGTGCCATCAGTGAGCCAAAGACAGGGTCGTCCTACGAGCAGTACTTC. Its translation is CAISEPKTGSSYEQYF.

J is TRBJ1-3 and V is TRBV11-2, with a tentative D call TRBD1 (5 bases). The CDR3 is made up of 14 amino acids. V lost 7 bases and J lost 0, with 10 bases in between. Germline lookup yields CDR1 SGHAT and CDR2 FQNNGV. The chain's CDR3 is CASNIGVSGNTIYF. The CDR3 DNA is TGTGCCAGCAATATAGGGGTCTCTGGAAACACCATATATTTT.

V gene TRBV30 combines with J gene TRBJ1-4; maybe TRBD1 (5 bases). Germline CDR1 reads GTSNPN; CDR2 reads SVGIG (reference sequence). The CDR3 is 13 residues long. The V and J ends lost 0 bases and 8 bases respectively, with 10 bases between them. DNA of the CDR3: TGTGCCTGGAGTGTGGCAGGGCTAGAAAAACTGTTTTTT. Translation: CAWSVAGLEKLFF.

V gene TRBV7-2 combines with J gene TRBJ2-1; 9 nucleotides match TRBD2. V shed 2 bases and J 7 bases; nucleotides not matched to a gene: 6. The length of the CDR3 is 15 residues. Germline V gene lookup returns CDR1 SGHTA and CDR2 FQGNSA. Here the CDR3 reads CASSLTSGFSNEQFF. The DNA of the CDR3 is TGTGCCAGCAGCTTAACTAGCGGGTTCTCTAATGAGCAGTTCTTC.

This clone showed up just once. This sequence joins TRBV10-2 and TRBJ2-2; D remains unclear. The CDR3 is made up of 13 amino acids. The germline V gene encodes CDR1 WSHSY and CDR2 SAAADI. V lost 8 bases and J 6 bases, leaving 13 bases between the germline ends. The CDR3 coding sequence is TGCGCCAGCCGAGGTCAGACCGCCGGGGAGCTGTTTTTT. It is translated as CASRGQTAGELFF.

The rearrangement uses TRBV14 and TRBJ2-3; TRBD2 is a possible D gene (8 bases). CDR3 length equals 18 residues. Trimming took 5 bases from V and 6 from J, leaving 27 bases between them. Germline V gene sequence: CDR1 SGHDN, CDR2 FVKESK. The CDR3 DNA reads TGTGCCAGCAGCTTCGACAGGGCCGGGACTAGGGCCAAGGATACGCAGTATTTT. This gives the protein CASSFDRAGTRAKDTQYF. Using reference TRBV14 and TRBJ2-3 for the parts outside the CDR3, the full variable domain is EAGVTQFPSHSVIEKGQTVTLRCDPISGHDNLYWYRRVMGKEIKFLLHFVKESKQDESGMPNNRFLAERTGGTYSTLKVQPAELEDSGVYFCASSFDRAGTRAKDTQYFGPGTRLTVL.

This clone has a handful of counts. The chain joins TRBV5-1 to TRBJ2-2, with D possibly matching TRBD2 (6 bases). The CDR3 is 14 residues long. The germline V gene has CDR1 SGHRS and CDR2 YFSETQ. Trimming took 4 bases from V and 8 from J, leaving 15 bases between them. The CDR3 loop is CASSPMGGAGELFF. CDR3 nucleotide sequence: TGCGCCAGCAGCCCGATGGGGGGTGCAGGGGAGCTGTTTTTT.